This T cell receptor beta chain was obtained from a study of T cell responses to AZD1222 COVID-19 vaccine. Some clones are missing from TCRdb's copy, which holds only in-frame ones; the method was immunoSEQ multiplex PCR. The table shows 150,000 or so clones, with approximately 88% occurring only once. This CDR3 comprises 13 residues. The germline gives CDR1 LNHDA, CDR2 SQIVND (reference sequence). V was cut by 2 bases and J by 4 bases, with 6 bases left in between. This clone was counted a few times. The material was peripheral blood, obtained on day 0 of MenACWY control vaccination. This TCR came from an adult in good health. The chain employs TRBV19 and TRBJ1-5; D is uncertain. This chain's CDR3 is CASSIRGNQPQHF. CDR3 bases: TGTGCCAGTAGTATAAGAGGGAATCAGCCCCAGCATTTT.